A single sample gave rise to the 14 T cell receptor beta chains below, sequenced in a study of CD8+ T cells in alopecia areata. Following extraction, RNA underwent reverse transcription to cDNA, which served as the sequencing template. Measured with immunoSEQ multiplex PCR; TCRdb has only the in-frame clones, and not every one. The sample yields fewer than 200,000 clones, just under 60% seen once. Sequenced material: CD4+ T cells sorted from blood, taken at week 0. The receptor source for this set is a human donor with alopecia areata.

V gene TRBV18 combines with J gene TRBJ2-2, with D perhaps assigned TRBD1 or TRBD2 (5 bases each). Germline-derived CDR1 and CDR2 are KGHSH and LQKENI. This CDR3 spans 13 amino acids. V gave up 0 bases and J gave up 6 bases, with 5 bases separating them. CDR3 region: CASSPPGPGELFF. CDR3 coding DNA: TGTGCCAGCTCACCACCGGGACCCGGGGAGCTGTTTTTT.

J is TRBJ2-3 and V is TRBV5-1; TRBD2 is a possible D gene (6 bases). Germline CDR1 is SGHRS and CDR2 is YFSETQ. The CDR3 is 16 residues long. V lost 5 bases and J 2 bases, leaving 18 bases between the germline ends. The CDR3 DNA reads TGCGCCAGCAGTTTATTTAGCGGAAAACACACAGATACGCAGTATTTT. As protein: CASSLFSGKHTDTQYF.

This clone has a single count. The CDR3 sequence: CASSQRGSSYTF. The CDR3 DNA is TGTGCCAGTAGTCAGAGGGGTTCGAGCTACACCTTC. The rearrangement links TRBV19 to TRBJ1-2, with D perhaps matching TRBD1 (5 bases). The CDR3 consists of 12 residues. Germline V CDR1 and CDR2: LNHDA, SQIVND (reference sequence). V was pared by 5 bases and J by 9 bases, with 13 bases between. Based on the CDR3 plus reference TRBV19 and TRBJ1-2, the full variable domain is DGGITQSPKYLFRKEGQNVTLSCEQNLNHDAMYWYRQDPGQGLRLIYYSQIVNDFQKGDIAEGYSVSREKKESFPLTVTSAQKNPTAFYLCASSQRGSSYTFGSGTRLTVV.

In this sample, this clone turned up once. The J gene is TRBJ1-1, the V gene TRBV7-9; weak D call: TRBD1 (5 bases). There are 13 residues in the CDR3. CDR1 and CDR2 (germline): SEHNR, FQNEAQ (reference sequence). V dropped 6 bases and J dropped 2 bases, with 10 bases sitting between them. CDR3 in amino acids: CASRRGRNTEAFF. CDR3 nucleotide sequence: TGTGCCAGCAGGCGGGGGAGAAACACTGAAGCTTTCTTT.

The chain is built from TRBV5-1 and TRBJ2-3; D remains unclear. The CDR3 runs 16 residues. Trimming stripped 2 bases from V and 4 bases from J, with 17 bases between. Germline CDR1 SGHRS, CDR2 YFSETQ. CDR3 in amino acids: CASSFTPGEVADTQYF. In DNA, the CDR3 is TGCGCCAGCAGCTTCACACCAGGAGAAGTCGCAGATACGCAGTATTTT.

Many counts were recorded for this clone. The chain carries TRBV2 and TRBJ1-5; D perhaps matches TRBD1 (6 bases). Germline CDR1 SNHLY, CDR2 FYNNEI. Trimming shortened V by 2 bases and J by 7 bases, and 12 bases separated the two germline ends. The length of the CDR3 is 14 residues. CDR3 region: CASSELGGQQPQHF. The CDR3 nucleotides are TGTGCCAGCAGTGAATTGGGGGGCCAACAGCCCCAGCATTTT.

The V gene is TRBV29-1, the J gene TRBJ2-5; the D gene is possibly TRBD1 (6 bases). The germline V gene encodes CDR1 SQVTM and CDR2 ANQGSEA. This CDR3 spans 13 amino acids. Trimming removed 5 bases at V and 5 bases at J, with 15 bases between. CDR3 nucleotides: TGCAGCGTTCGAACCCAGGGGCTGGAGACCCAGTACTTC. It translates to CSVRTQGLETQYF.

The chain recombines TRBV30 with TRBJ2-7; no clear D. The CDR3 is 11 residues long. Trimming removed 3 bases from V and 4 bases from J, with 7 bases in between. CDR1 GTSNPN and CDR2 SVGIG come from the germline V gene (reference sequence). CDR3: CAWSRTYEQYF. The CDR3 coding sequence is TGTGCCTGGAGCCGTACTTACGAGCAGTACTTC. The full variable domain, with the rest looked up from reference TRBV30 and TRBJ2-7, is SQTIHQWPATLVQPVGSPLSLECTVEGTSNPNLYWYRQAAGRGLQLLFYSVGIGQISSEVPQNLSASRPQDRQFILSSKKLLLSDSGFYLCAWSRTYEQYFGPGTRLTVT.

The J gene is TRBJ2-7, the V gene TRBV27; TRBD2 might be the D (6 bases). Trimming took off 8 bases at V and 2 bases at J, with 7 bases between the two ends. Per germline, CDR1 MNHEY and CDR2 SMNVEV (reference sequence). This CDR3 has 11 residues. Written as DNA, the CDR3 is TGTGCCAGCCGGGGGACCTACGAGCAGTACTTC. Its protein product is CASRGTYEQYF.

V usage is TRBV30 and J usage is TRBJ2-4; 10 bases fit TRBD2. The CDR3 spans 12 residues. Losses at the gene ends were 2 bases for V and 16 bases for J; bases not matched to a gene: 8. CDR1 and CDR2 from the germline V gene are GTSNPN and SVGIG (reference sequence). CDR3: CAWSYLAGAKYF. Written as DNA, the CDR3 is TGTGCCTGGAGTTACCTAGCGGGGGCGAAATACTTC.

In its sample, this clone was seen a few times. The chain has TRBV14 and TRBJ1-3; D unresolved. In germline, CDR1 is SGHDN, CDR2 FVKESK. The CDR3 is made up of 13 amino acids. V was clipped by 1 base and J by 6 bases, with 7 bases between them. The CDR3 coding sequence is TGTGCCAGCAGCCAAGTCGGGCTAAACACCATATATTTT. Encoded protein: CASSQVGLNTIYF. Supplemented by reference TRBV14 and TRBJ1-3, the full variable domain reads EAGVTQFPSHSVIEKGQTVTLRCDPISGHDNLYWYRRVMGKEIKFLLHFVKESKQDESGMPNNRFLAERTGGTYSTLKVQPAELEDSGVYFCASSQVGLNTIYFGEGSWLTVV.

This sequence joins TRBV5-6 and TRBJ1-5, with 7 positions matching TRBD1. Per the germline V gene, CDR1 is SGHDT and CDR2 is YYEEEE. V gave up 0 bases and J gave up 5 bases; unmatched junction bases: 2. This CDR3 region has 14 residues. The chain's CDR3 is CASSLVGQDQPQHF. As DNA, the CDR3 is TGTGCCAGCAGCTTGGTCGGACAGGATCAGCCCCAGCATTTT.

Concerning this clone: Other nucleotide sequences from this sample produce the same CDR3. The chain combines TRBV5-1 with TRBJ2-7; the D is unclear. Trimming stripped 0 bases from V and 2 bases from J, with 6 bases between. The CDR3 spans 13 residues. The V gene's germline CDR1 is SGHRS and CDR2 YFSETQ. CDR3 nucleotides: TGCGCCAGCAGCTTGGACACCGCCTACGAGCAGTACTTC. It yields the protein CASSLDTAYEQYF.

This clone showed up just a few times. The chain uses TRBV7-2 and TRBJ1-5; weak D call: TRBD1 (5 bases). Trimming shortened V by 4 bases and J by 5 bases, and 15 bases separated the two germline ends. This CDR3 has 15 residues. CDR1 and CDR2 (germline): SGHTA, FQGNSA. Here the CDR3 reads CASSWSGARHQPQHF. DNA of the CDR3: TGTGCCAGCAGCTGGTCCGGGGCGAGACATCAGCCCCAGCATTTT.